These T cell receptor beta chains were read from a single sample in a study of blood T cell repertoires in COVID-19. Method: immunoSEQ multiplex PCR; TCRdb's copy keeps in-frame clones and lacks some. The repertoire holds around 210,000 clones, with around 80% as singletons. Source material: peripheral blood. The receptors were gathered from a human donor in a cohort sampled during active COVID-19. The conserved cysteine and the conserved F or W are not part of the CDR3 here.

v_call: TRBV9; j_call: TRBJ2-1; cdr3_aa: ASSVSSASASYNEQF
v_call: TRBV4-1; j_call: TRBJ2-3; cdr3_aa: ASSQDPWGGSLGADTQY
v_call: TRBV3-1/TRBV3-2; j_call: TRBJ1-2; cdr3_aa: ASSQTTGNGYT
v_call: TRBV11-2; j_call: TRBJ2-3; cdr3_aa: ASRGPPADTQY
v_call: TRBV6-1; j_call: TRBJ2-1; cdr3_aa: ASSDPRLLFNEQF
v_call: TRBV18; j_call: TRBJ2-7; cdr3_aa: ASSPREGEQY
v_call: TRBV5-1; j_call: TRBJ2-4; cdr3_aa: ASSLGANLAKNIQY
v_call: TRBV9; j_call: TRBJ2-1; cdr3_aa: ASSELAGGFLGNEQF
v_call: TRBV6-5; j_call: TRBJ2-1; cdr3_aa: ASRGLRGREQF
v_call: TRBV6-5; j_call: TRBJ2-7; cdr3_aa: ASRPGQGAYEQY
v_call: TRBV18; j_call: TRBJ1-1; cdr3_aa: ASSLSGQTMNTEAF
v_call: TRBV19; j_call: TRBJ2-7; cdr3_aa: ASSEGSGVTYEQY
v_call: TRBV6-5; j_call: TRBJ1-1; cdr3_aa: ASREIVNTEAF
v_call: TRBV11-1; j_call: TRBJ2-3; cdr3_aa: ASSPDRDNTQY
v_call: TRBV7-6; j_call: TRBJ2-5; cdr3_aa: ASSLGLAGVGTQY
v_call: TRBV30; j_call: TRBJ2-7; cdr3_aa: AWRVTGTSGIKQY
v_call: TRBV18; j_call: TRBJ1-3; cdr3_aa: ASSTRDGSGNTIY
v_call: TRBV7-6; j_call: TRBJ2-2; cdr3_aa: ASSFRPRLNTGELF
v_call: TRBV4-2; j_call: TRBJ2-3; cdr3_aa: ASSQASGDSTDTQY
v_call: TRBV12-3/TRBV12-4; j_call: TRBJ1-2; cdr3_aa: ASSLALLYGYT
v_call: TRBV19; j_call: TRBJ1-5; cdr3_aa: ASSNPRDGDQGQPQH
v_call: TRBV5-1; j_call: TRBJ1-2; cdr3_aa: ASSDSLAGGDGYT
v_call: TRBV2; j_call: TRBJ2-5; cdr3_aa: ASSWSAGEGETQY
v_call: TRBV28; j_call: TRBJ2-1; cdr3_aa: ASSLAGGGDEQF
v_call: TRBV5-1; j_call: TRBJ1-2; cdr3_aa: ASSFGGQATNYGYT
v_call: TRBV28; j_call: TRBJ2-1; cdr3_aa: ASSWGGLGV
v_call: TRBV4-2; j_call: TRBJ2-7; cdr3_aa: ASSPGLAGEFEQY
v_call: TRBV28; j_call: TRBJ1-5; cdr3_aa: ASSLQGGPNQPQH
v_call: TRBV30; j_call: TRBJ2-7; cdr3_aa: AWSFRTSGRGTYEQY
v_call: TRBV5-1; j_call: TRBJ2-7; cdr3_aa: ASSLSDIRSYEQY
v_call: TRBV15; j_call: TRBJ1-2; cdr3_aa: ATSRDIRFATGWKGYT
v_call: TRBV3-1/TRBV3-2; j_call: TRBJ2-4; cdr3_aa: ASSQGQTNIQY
v_call: TRBV19; j_call: TRBJ1-5; cdr3_aa: ASSLATLYSNQPQH
v_call: TRBV5-1; j_call: TRBJ2-3; cdr3_aa: ASSFTSGREGNTQY
v_call: TRBV19; j_call: TRBJ1-5; cdr3_aa: ASRISTGYQPQH
v_call: TRBV15; j_call: TRBJ2-1; cdr3_aa: ATSRDRLAGGPGEQF
v_call: TRBV5-1; j_call: TRBJ2-5; cdr3_aa: ASSLVSDPGETQY
v_call: TRBV27; j_call: TRBJ1-2; cdr3_aa: ASSLSSGFQTYGYT
v_call: TRBV7-2; j_call: TRBJ2-7; cdr3_aa: ASSHQGNRAEQY
v_call: TRBV18; j_call: TRBJ2-7; cdr3_aa: ASSPESGSPHEQY
v_call: TRBV10-1; j_call: TRBJ2-1; cdr3_aa: ASSESKHEQF
v_call: TRBV29-1; j_call: TRBJ1-3; cdr3_aa: SVVPGPGGPGNTIY
v_call: TRBV18; j_call: TRBJ1-3; cdr3_aa: ASSPPVGRAGNTIY
v_call: TRBV6-5; j_call: TRBJ1-1; cdr3_aa: ELQGLNTEAF
v_call: TRBV19; j_call: TRBJ2-7; cdr3_aa: ASSKGSGQGVSYEQY
v_call: TRBV11-2; j_call: TRBJ1-6; cdr3_aa: ASSPGQNYNSPLH
v_call: TRBV21-1; j_call: TRBJ2-7; cdr3_aa: ASSKEIAAVKRSYEQY
v_call: TRBV6-5; j_call: TRBJ1-2; cdr3_aa: ASRPGARGGYT
v_call: TRBV27; j_call: TRBJ2-1; cdr3_aa: ASSPQRGSYNEQF
v_call: TRBV2; j_call: TRBJ2-5; cdr3_aa: ASSSLGRETQY
v_call: TRBV7-8; j_call: TRBJ1-1; cdr3_aa: ASSSYHGGTEAF
v_call: TRBV18; j_call: TRBJ1-3; cdr3_aa: ASSPQMGGHGGNTIY
v_call: TRBV11-2; j_call: TRBJ2-7; cdr3_aa: ASSLGDTLYEQY
v_call: TRBV20-1; j_call: TRBJ2-1; cdr3_aa: SASKPSGTYNEQF
v_call: TRBV7-9; j_call: TRBJ2-3; cdr3_aa: ASSPRRYTDTQY